This T cell receptor beta chain originates from a study of a mutant IDH1 vaccine in newly diagnosed glioma. Data came from immunoSEQ multiplex PCR; TCRdb stores just in-frame clones and leaves some out. The sample includes roughly 60,000 clones, about 80% of them seen just once. Germline CDR1 and CDR2: SNHLY and FYNNEI. V was trimmed by 4 bases and J by 8 bases, leaving 5 bases between them. CDR3 length: 11 amino acids. Time point here: week 23, last vaccination. The investigators gave 300 ug of mutant IDH1 20-mer peptide in each vaccine dose, together with topical imiquimod. Comment on this clone: No antigen is known for it.

General study results and limits: Pseudoprogression appears to have had no connection to changes in top peripheral T cell clonotypes.

The chain has TRBV2 and TRBJ1-4; D uncertain. Here the sequenced sample was PBMCs, taken from a glioma patient whose treatment included an IDH1 peptide vaccine. The TCR sequence derives from a man aged 35-49 years with glioma. Written as DNA, the CDR3 is TGTGCCAGCAGTGGATACGAAAAACTGTTTTTT. This encodes CASSGYEKLFF.